Included here is one T cell receptor beta chain sequence, with context. Its antigen is not known. Trimming left V 5 bases short and J 10 bases short, with 18 bases between. The CDR3 is 13 amino acids. The germline V gene encodes CDR1 MNHEY and CDR2 SVGAGI. This sample was taken from a study of CD8+ T cells in alopecia areata. Study as a whole: Patients took tofacitinib for 6 to 18 months, followed by 6 drug-free months. Whole-study results and caveats: Normal skin contains resident alphabeta T cells, and these are also sequenced in scalp samples. Among patients, TCR sharing was less clear than in mice, a difference possibly due in part to HLA diversity in the patient population.

Peripheral blood and lesional scalp punch biopsies were taken from alopecia areata patients. Following RNA extraction, reverse transcription yielded cDNA that acted as the sequencing template. Assay: immunoSEQ multiplex PCR; the TCRdb copy retains only in-frame clones and omits some. The sample has some 150,000 clones; less than 80% are singletons. The receptor was isolated from a human donor with alopecia areata. Here the sequenced sample was CD8+ T cells sorted from blood, taken at week 0. The chain joins TRBV6-5 to TRBJ2-7, with a tentative D call TRBD1 (6 bases). The CDR3 sequence: CASSAGTRNIQYF. The CDR3 nucleotides read TGTGCCAGCAGTGCCGGGACAAGGAACATCCAGTACTTC.